These 15 T cell receptor beta chains were sequenced from one sample in a study of T-cell reconstitution after alpha-beta-depleted transplantation in children. Unique molecular identifiers were used in preparing the TCRbeta library. From the PCR reads, TCRdb called clonotypes with MiXCR, one entry per CDR3 protein. Altogether some 400,000 distinct CDR3 sequences are present, roughly 22% being singletons, with the ten largest covering around 4%. The specimen was PBMCs from the stem cell graft donor, collected from the stem cell graft. These receptor sequences come from a human donor who donated a stem cell graft to a child with acute myeloid leukemia.

This clonotype was observed a handful of times. This chain joins TRBV7-9 and TRBJ1-2, with D tentatively TRBD1 (5 bases). The ends were cut back, 3 bases at V and 4 bases at J, with 15 bases in the middle. Looked up from germline, CDR1 is SEHNR and CDR2 is FQNEAQ (reference sequence). CDR3 length: 15 amino acids. CDR3 residues: CASSFIPAGTYGYTF. The CDR3 region has the DNA TGTGCCAGCAGCTTCATCCCAGCAGGGACCTATGGCTACACCTTC.

The J gene is TRBJ2-7, the V gene TRBV7-2; 9 bases line up with TRBD1. The CDR3 runs 14 residues. Germline values: CDR1 SGHTA, CDR2 FQGNSA. The V segment lost 3 bases and the J segment 5 bases; nucleotides outside the gene matches: 5. For the CDR3, the DNA is TGTGCCAGCAGCTTCGGGACAGGGATCAACGAGCAGTACTTC. This sequence encodes CASSFGTGINEQYF.

This clonotype was seen ten or more times. The rearrangement joins TRBV7-9 to TRBJ2-1; D is possibly TRBD1 (5 bases). The CDR3 contains 14 residues. CDR1 is SEHNR, CDR2 FQNEAQ, per germline (reference sequence). Trimming removed 7 bases at V and 7 bases at J, with 17 bases between. The CDR3 bases are TGTGCCAGCACCCTAAACAGGTTGGGGAATGAGCAGTTCTTC. Its translation: CASTLNRLGNEQFF.

This rearrangement joins TRBV12-3 or TRBV12-4 to TRBJ1-5, with D uncertain. The CDR3 is 18 amino acids. The V end lost 5 bases, the J end lost 2 bases, and 22 bases lay between the germline ends. The CDR3 nucleotides read TGTGCCAGCAGTCTTAGGAGCGGGCCGGGAGCGGGCAATCAGCCCCAGCATTTT. Translation gives CASSLRSGPGAGNQPQHF.

The rearrangement links TRBV28 to TRBJ2-2; 10 nucleotides agree with TRBD1. The CDR3 has 15 residues. The J segment lost 6 bases and the V segment lost 5 bases, leaving 6 bases of the junction unmatched. Per the germline V gene, CDR1 is MDHEN and CDR2 is SYDVKM. CDR3: CASSASGTGAGELFF. The CDR3 coding sequence is TGTGCCAGCAGTGCCTCGGGGACAGGGGCCGGGGAGCTGTTTTTT.

This clonotype was seen a few times. This chain joins TRBV20-1 and TRBJ2-1, with 11 bases lining up with TRBD2. The germline V gene has CDR1 DFQATT and CDR2 SNEGSKA (reference sequence). The CDR3 has 16 amino acids. V trimming: 1 base; J trimming: 2 bases; junction bases outside the gene matches: 4. The DNA for the CDR3 is TGCAGTGCTAGAGGCGGGACTAGCGGTACCTACAATGAGCAGTTCTTC. Residues: CSARGGTSGTYNEQFF.

This clonotype came up a few times. Here the CDR3 DNA reads TGCAGCGTTGTTGGGTCTAGCGGGAGGGCCGGTAATGAGCAGTTCTTC. Translating it yields CSVVGSSGRAGNEQFF. The rearrangement links TRBV29-1 to TRBJ2-1; TRBD2 matches 12 bases. CDR3 size: 16 residues. The J segment lost 7 bases and the V segment lost 4 bases, leaving 11 bases of the junction unmatched. Germline CDR1 SQVTM, CDR2 ANQGSEA.

This rearrangement joins TRBV20-1 to TRBJ2-1, with 10 bases aligning to TRBD2. This CDR3 region has 15 residues. Losses at the gene ends were 6 bases for V and 2 bases for J; bases not matched to a gene: 7. The germline gives CDR1 DFQATT, CDR2 SNEGSKA (reference sequence). CDR3 nucleotide sequence: TGCAGTGCCCAAGACGGGACTAGCGCCTACAATGAGCAGTTCTTC. It is translated as CSAQDGTSAYNEQFF.

Many counts were recorded for this clonotype. This sequence joins TRBV15 and TRBJ2-7; 9 bases fit TRBD1. CDR3 length: 14 residues. CDR1 and CDR2 (germline): LNHNV, YYDKDF (reference sequence). Germline trimming cut 5 bases from V and 0 bases from J; bases unmatched to any gene: 2. CDR3 DNA: TGTGCCACCAGCCAGGGACAGGGCTCCTACGAGCAGTACTTC. It yields the protein CATSQGQGSYEQYF.

This clonotype was detected many times. The chain links TRBV11-2 to TRBJ2-7; TRBD1 or TRBD2 may be the D gene (5 bases each). The CDR3 contains 14 residues. The V gene's germline CDR1 is SGHAT and CDR2 FQNNGV. The V end lost 0 bases, the J end lost 7 bases, and 13 bases lay between the germline ends. CDR3 region: CASSLDRGVREQYF. CDR3 nucleotides: TGTGCCAGCAGCTTAGATCGAGGGGTGCGAGAGCAGTACTTC.

The chain links TRBV2 to TRBJ2-1; 9 nucleotides line up with TRBD2. The CDR3 runs 15 residues. Per the germline V gene, CDR1 is SNHLY and CDR2 is FYNNEI. Losses at the gene ends were 6 bases for V and 4 bases for J; bases not matched to a gene: 7. This CDR3 is CASREGLAYYNEQFF. For the CDR3, the DNA is TGTGCCAGCAGGGAGGGACTAGCTTATTACAATGAGCAGTTCTTC.

In its sample, this clonotype was seen many times. J is TRBJ2-3 and V is TRBV20-1, with 10 bases matching TRBD2. J was trimmed by 1 base and V by 4 bases; bases with no gene match: 5. The CDR3 sequence is 15 residues long. Germline CDR1 reads DFQATT; CDR2 reads SNEGSKA (reference sequence). The CDR3 bases are TGCAGTGCTAATCAAGGGACTAGCGGCACAGATACGCAGTATTTT. This translates into CSANQGTSGTDTQYF.

The gene calls are TRBV7-2 and TRBJ2-1; D perhaps matches TRBD2 (6 bases). The CDR3 length is 15 residues. Germline CDR1 and CDR2: SGHTA and FQGNSA. Trimming shortened V by 5 bases and J by 7 bases, and 18 bases separated the two germline ends. The CDR3 spells CASSKLAWGKNEQFF. CDR3 DNA: TGTGCCAGCAGCAAACTAGCTTGGGGTAAGAATGAGCAGTTCTTC.

This clonotype was counted between two and nine times. The V call is TRBV12-3 or TRBV12-4, the J call TRBJ2-5, with D unresolved. With 7 bases removed from V and 1 base from J, the gap between germline ends came to 7 bases. The CDR3 is made up of 12 amino acids. Here the CDR3 DNA reads TGTGCCAGCAAGAACAGCCAAGAGACCCAGTACTTC. Protein: CASKNSQETQYF.

This clonotype was observed a handful of times. The CDR3 nucleotides are TGCAGCGTTGAAGAAAGTACGGTGCTAGATACGCAGTATTTT. Residues: CSVEESTVLDTQYF. This chain links TRBV29-1 with TRBJ2-3; D not certain. Trimming left V 0 bases short and J 5 bases short, with 12 bases between. The CDR3 has 14 residues. Looked up from germline, CDR1 is SQVTM and CDR2 is ANQGSEA.